Listed below are T cell receptor beta chains from one sample, sequenced in a study of identical twins. In TCRdb, the 5' RACE reads were re-called with MiXCR into one record per CDR3 protein. The repertoire includes around 280,000 distinct CDR3 sequences, approximately 8.5% of them detected once, and 2.1% sits in the top ten. These data were also reused for a study on yellow fever vaccine responses in identical twins.

Input material: memory (CD45RO+) T cells sorted from blood. The origin of the receptors is a young woman in good health. CDR3s include the opening cysteine and the closing phenylalanine or tryptophan. Each record gives: CDR3 length, clone size, J gene, D gene, V gene, CDR3 DNA, CDR3 protein. The D gene is left open where the match is weak. Rows may omit the clone size; those that give it use once, few, many or a size class.

>14|many|TRBJ2-1|.|TRBV28
TGTGCCAGCAGTTTCCCCTTTACGGACAATGAGCAGTTCTTC
CASSFPFTDNEQFF
>12|few|TRBJ1-6|.|TRBV12-3/TRBV12-4
TGTGCCAGCAGGGACGGGAATTCACCCCTCCACTTT
CASRDGNSPLHF
>11|many|TRBJ1-1|.|TRBV6-6
TGTGCCAGCAGTCCAAACACTGAAGCTTTCTTT
CASSPNTEAFF
>17|few|TRBJ2-5|.|TRBV18
TGTGCCAGCTCACCACCATCTTTGGGGGTGCGACAAGAGACCCAGTACTTC
CASSPPSLGVRQETQYF
>14|many|TRBJ1-3|TRBD1|TRBV6-1
TGTGCCAGCTCCGGGACAGTTTCTGGAAACACCATATATTTT
CASSGTVSGNTIYF
>12|.|TRBJ1-4|.|TRBV6-2/TRBV6-3
TGTGCCAGCAGTTACGGTTATGGAAAACTGTTTTTT
CASSYGYGKLFF
>16|few|TRBJ2-1|TRBD1|TRBV2
TGTGCCAGCAGACTATCCCGGGACAGGGCCTACAATGAGCAGTTCTTC
CASRLSRDRAYNEQFF
>14|.|TRBJ2-1|.|TRBV25-1
TGTGCCAGCAGTGCCGGGTCCGGGGGCAATGAGCAGTTCTTC
CASSAGSGGNEQFF
>14|.|TRBJ1-6|.|TRBV15
TGTGCCACCAGCAGAGGGACAGATAATTCACCCCTCCACTTT
CATSRGTDNSPLHF
>17|.|TRBJ1-1|.|TRBV7-2
TGTGCCAGCAGCTTACAGGGATACATAGGTCGGAACACTGAAGCTTTCTTT
CASSLQGYIGRNTEAFF
>13|many|TRBJ2-1|TRBD2|TRBV5-5
TGTGCCAGCAGCCCAGGACTAGACCGCGACAAGTTCTTC
CASSPGLDRDKFF
>15|many|TRBJ2-2|.|TRBV3-1
TGTGCCAGCAGCCAAGAGGGACCTAAGCCCGGGGAGCTGTTTTTT
CASSQEGPKPGELFF
>17|few|TRBJ1-1|TRBD1|TRBV18
TGTGCCAGCTCAGCCGGGACAGGGCGCCGCGGGGGCACTGAAGCTTTCTTT
CASSAGTGRRGGTEAFF
>15|.|TRBJ2-2|TRBD2|TRBV29-1
TGCAGCGTTGCCTTACTAGCGGGAGGCCGCGGGGAGCTGTTTTTT
CSVALLAGGRGELFF
>15|.|TRBJ2-1|TRBD1|TRBV12-3/TRBV12-4
TGTGCCAGCAGCCTACAGGGGGATCCTAGGAATGAGCAGTTCTTC
CASSLQGDPRNEQFF
>12|few|TRBJ2-1|.|TRBV11-3
TGTGCCAGCAGCTTAGTGAGCAATGAGCAGTTCTTC
CASSLVSNEQFF
>11|.|TRBJ1-5|.|TRBV2
TGTGCCAGCAGCCATCTTTGGACCCAGCATTTT
CASSHLWTQHF